This T cell receptor beta chain was documented in a study of cytomegalovirus exposure and HLA in healthy donors (dated by TCRdb to about 2017). In the study overall: In an earlier analysis of several hundred of the donors, approximately 300 Gb of sequence data and 90 million to 130 million unique TCR beta sequences from 180 million or so T cells were reported. Approximately 310 gigabases of sequencing data and around 85 million unique TCR sequences made up an early release that covered over 550 HLA-typed donors. Of the 350 to 400 genotyped donors, roughly 80% fell in the genetic ancestry cluster associated with self-reported Caucasian donors. The study aimed to test whether cataloging public T cell receptors could reveal signatures of past pathogen exposure. Using immunosequencing, the study profiled T cell repertoires from about 610 subjects and related those repertoires to cytomegalovirus serostatus. In addition to the first cohort of approximately 670 subjects, a separate validation cohort of about 120 different subjects was used. To predict cytomegalovirus infection status, the study combined high-throughput TCR immunosequencing, statistical association of individual TCRs with disease status, and machine learning. A later analysis re-examined previously published TCR beta repertoires from about 700 donors and added high-resolution HLA genotyping to investigate patterns of TCR occurrence. Rather than using new phenotypic data, the later analysis identified candidate immune exposures from TCR beta sequences and from how often those sequences occurred across donors. To decide whether each TCR beta V gene segment behaved as functional or pseudogenic, an earlier analysis of over 500 of the donors relied on high-throughput TCR beta sequencing. Alongside the repertoire data, information on donor age, sex, ethnicity and CMV serostatus was compiled. In a later genetic analysis, genome-wide SNP genotypes for about three fifths of the roughly 670 donors were used, and that subset was treated as a discovery cohort. Every repertoire in the discovery cohort had been generated on one and the same sequencing platform. HLA typing covered class I and class II loci at four-digit resolution. Typing coverage varied by locus: about 620-630 donors for A, B, C, DRB1 and DQB1; more than 500 for DQA1; more than 600 for DPA1; some 470 for DPB1. Roughly 5 DR-DQ haplotypes were handled as single units for association and clustering, since linkage in the cohort was strong. Among 300 to 500 genotyped donors of the cohort, an average of about 240,000 unique TCR beta nucleotide sequences was sequenced per donor, of which roughly 18% were non-productive. What the research found in general, with its limitations: Specific HLA alleles were associated with some 15,000 TCR beta sequences at a false discovery rate of 0.05 in a later analysis. A later genetic analysis associated a missense DCLRE1C variant with V-gene and J-gene trimming of TCR beta chains, and an independent cohort replicated the association. The study gave a list of over 150 TCR beta chains associated with cytomegalovirus. Strong co-occurrence of HLA alleles, especially DR and DQ, made assigning TCR associations to individual alleles difficult. A further reported finding was that TCR beta sequences accurately predicted the HLA-A and HLA-B alleles for most subjects in the first cohort. The sequencing pipeline was judged likely to have produced a cluster of highly shared sequence variants as a technical artifact. The presence/absence analyses assumed that sequencing depth was roughly uniform across donors, and that assumption may not be true. A later analysis found that HLA-associated TCR beta chains were more clonally expanded and had lower generation probabilities than equally common non-associated chains. The authors suggested that the approach could potentially be extended to other disease states and immunological phenotypes. The cohort was sequenced for TCR beta chains only, and without alpha or paired-chain data the features that could be detected were limited. Most TCR sequences were observed very rarely across donors, whereas some public TCRs were present in many individuals. A later analysis found that most CMV-associated TCR beta chains appeared HLA-restricted, with HLA associations seemingly driven largely by CMV exposure. Linkage disequilibrium might explain the correlated functional status among segregating V segments, but an unknown experimental factor could not be excluded. Because the 87-base-pair reads could not distinguish some IMGT-functional V segments, including TRBV6-2 and TRBV6-3, those segments were excluded. A later analysis found that TCR association rates varied across HLA loci, with DRB1 alleles showing the most associated TCRs and HLA-C alleles the fewest. A few of the identified cytomegalovirus-associated TCR beta chains were confirmed in vitro to be specific for cytomegalovirus antigens. Because counts were too low, about 15 rarely observed V segments, including chromosome 9 orphons, were left out of the earlier analysis of 587 of the donors. Because HLA typing was unavailable for some donors at each locus, only the typed subset was used in association tests. According to a later genetic analysis, donors in an Asian-associated ancestry cluster had fewer N-insertions in productive TCRs than the approximately 650-donor mean. In an earlier analysis of roughly 560 of the donors, most TCR beta V segments were observed in productive rearrangements about 87% or about 30% of the time, broadly matching IMGT annotations. The classifier was reported to diagnose cytomegalovirus status with high specificity and sensitivity in both the original and validation cohorts. The only immune exposure information available for the cohort was CMV serostatus. A later analysis reported that several top co-occurrence clusters appeared linked to parvovirus B19, influenza, CMV and Epstein-Barr virus.

The cohort consisted of fewer than 700 healthy bone marrow donors. All cohort members were sampled while nominally healthy, although unrecorded immune exposures were likely present. The donor tested CMV seropositive, placing the donor among the approximately 290 seropositive members of the cohort. Each donor provided a peripheral blood sample, and peripheral blood mononuclear cells were used for TCR beta sequencing. Genomic DNA extraction from the blood cell samples was performed with the Qiagen DNeasy Blood Extraction Kit. The library came from the immunoSEQ multiplex PCR assay. The multiplex PCR relied on a mix of 60 forward primers for TCR Vbeta segments and 13 reverse primers for TCR Jbeta segments. A multiplex PCR assay on genomic DNA amplified the CDR3 region of rearranged TCR beta genes. The Illumina HiSeq System was used to sequence the amplified TCR beta libraries as 87-base-pair reads. Per the authors' processing: A later analysis counted some 74 million unique TCR beta chains across the 700 or so repertoires, and roughly 10 million of these chains were shared by at least two donors. To remove PCR and sequencing errors, raw reads were error-corrected and collapsed into unique sequences using a nearest-neighbor algorithm that merged closely related sequences. Alignment of CDR3 sequences to IMGT reference sequences was used to assign V, D and J gene segments. For a sequence to be retained, a match of at least six nucleotides to both a V gene segment and a J gene segment was required. Rearrangements were called productive when the CDR3 lacked stop codons and stayed in frame with V and J; all others were non-productive. Following IMGT convention, CDR3 was defined as the stretch from the second conserved V-encoded cysteine up to the conserved J-encoded phenylalanine. The earlier analysis of approximately 590 of the donors excluded any sequence lacking an unambiguous match to a single V gene segment. In an earlier analysis of several hundred of the donors, V segments were called functional above 56.7% productive rearrangements and were called segregating when the between-donor standard deviation exceeded 5%. A statistical classification framework was developed to diagnose cytomegalovirus status using the catalog of TCR beta chain sequences. In a later analysis, V and J genes were assigned by comparing TCR nucleotide sequences against IMGT/GENE-DB human TR gene sequences. A later analysis assigned CDR3 sequences and most-parsimonious VDJ recombination scenarios with the TCRdist pipeline. In a later analysis, each TCR beta chain was defined by its CDR3 amino acid sequence together with its V-gene family, and reads without a unique V-gene family were excluded. As a way to deal with suspected cross-contamination and a sequencing artifact, a later analysis dropped approximately 590 nucleotide sequences that were highly shared and had low generation probability. In a later analysis, a clonal expansion index for each public chain was calculated from normalized within-repertoire ranks of inferred template counts. In a later analysis, generation probabilities were computed with a VDJ recombination model fitted to out-of-frame rearrangements, and the resulting probabilities were checked against IGoR. In a later analysis, hypergeometric tests were used to score TCR-TCR, TCR-HLA and TCR-CMV co-occurrence, with a repertoire-size bias correction applied to TCR pairs. In a later analysis, false discovery rates were estimated by permuting HLA or CMV assignments 20 times. In a later analysis, co-occurring TCRs were grouped with DBSCAN, and TCRdist sequence similarity was added when clustering was performed within HLA-allele-positive subsets. Repertoires with fewer than 30,000 or more than 120,000 public chains, plus five repertoires with anomalous nucleotide sharing, were excluded from co-occurrence clustering. TCRdb's version of the immuneACCESS table is confined to in-frame rearrangements and falls short of the full clone set. An unresolved V gene accounts for under half of the shortfall where checked; the remainder is of unknown origin. V, J and clone size derive from that table, while D and trimming were established from the DNA sequence. The sample table shows roughly 160,000 clones, and 75% are seen once. Of the sample, roughly 7.1% is held by the ten largest clones.

Note on this clone: The antigen it binds to is not known. Base qualities are not recorded, but no much larger clone differs from it by a single base.

Sequences MDHEN (CDR1) and SYDVKM (CDR2) are obtained from the germline V gene. The junction shows trimming of 7 bases on V and 5 bases on J, plus 18 bases between the germline ends. Measured from the cysteine to the phenylalanine, the CDR3 is 14 residues long. CDR3 DNA is the only sequence kept; it has 42 bases, read in frame from the first base. The receptor comes from a woman between 35 and 50 years old in good health and CMV-seropositive. The sample was PBMCs. The chain uses TRBV28 and TRBJ2-7, and possibly TRBD2, on 6 matching bases. The CDR3 protein: CASTTGTPIHEQYF. The DNA is TGTGCCAGCACCACCGGGACTCCCATCCACGAGCAGTACTTC.